A single sample is the source of the 11 T cell receptor beta chains below, sequenced in a study of T-cell memory formation after mild COVID-19. TCRdb used MiXCR to reprocess the 5' RACE reads, holding one entry per CDR3 protein. The sample contains 150,000 or so distinct CDR3 sequences, around 30% of which appear only once. The material sequenced was PBMCs or a T cell subset sorted from them (not recorded which). The source is an adult woman who had mild COVID-19 (a few samples of this study predate the infection). Cell type and time point are not known.

V usage is TRBV9 and J usage is TRBJ2-3; 9 bases are shared with TRBD2. Germline lookup yields CDR1 SGDLS and CDR2 YYNGEE. The CDR3 is 16 amino acids. Unmatched junction bases numbered 5, after V lost 1 base and J lost 2 bases. The CDR3 bases are TGTGCCAGCAGCGTACGGGTAGCGGGGGACACAGATACGCAGTATTTT. Its protein product is CASSVRVAGDTDTQYF.

A note on this clonotype: The junction departs from the called germline gene at one end, perhaps through a read error. The rearrangement links TRBV12-3 or TRBV12-4 to TRBJ2-7; 7 bases are shared with TRBD1. The CDR3 length is 14 residues. CDR3 sequence reads: CASSLGTATYGQYF. The CDR3 bases are TGTGCCAGCAGTTTGGGGACAGCGACGTACGGGCAGTACTTC.

This chain links TRBV7-2 with TRBJ1-2, with 10 bases fitting TRBD1. CDR1 and CDR2 from the germline V gene are SGHTA and FQGNSA. The CDR3 is 16 amino acids. V lost 4 bases and J lost 8; bases outside the gene matches: 13. The CDR3 DNA reads as TGTGCCAGCAGCTCGCCCAACGACAGGGGGCTCTCCGGCTACACCTTC. As protein: CASSSPNDRGLSGYTF.

The chain couples TRBV6-1 to TRBJ2-7; D is unresolved. The CDR3 sequence is 11 residues long. With 4 bases removed from V and 5 bases from J, the gap between germline ends came to 6 bases. The V gene's germline CDR1 is MNHNS and CDR2 SASEGT. This CDR3 reads CASSGWDEQYF. The CDR3 nucleotides are TGTGCCAGCAGTGGCTGGGACGAGCAGTACTTC.

This chain connects TRBV6-5 to TRBJ1-6, with unresolved D. V gave up 1 base and J gave up 12 bases, with 7 bases separating them. Per the germline V gene, CDR1 is MNHEY and CDR2 is SVGAGI. The CDR3 has 12 residues. The CDR3 loop reads CASSYYAQPLHF. In nucleotides, the CDR3 is TGTGCCAGCAGTTACTATGCCCAACCCCTCCACTTT.

This clonotype showed up just a few times. The chain links TRBV4-2 to TRBJ2-1, with 7 bases aligning to TRBD2. The CDR3 consists of 16 residues. J was trimmed by 4 bases and V by 0 bases; bases with no gene match: 6. Germline CDR1 is LGHNA and CDR2 is YNFKEQ. The CDR3 region is CASSQDSGYDYNEQFF. The CDR3 DNA is TGTGCCAGCAGCCAAGATAGCGGGTACGATTACAATGAGCAGTTCTTC.

This clonotype has only a few counts. The chain recombines TRBV6-2 or TRBV6-3 with TRBJ1-1; TRBD1 matches 7 bases. V lost 0 bases and J lost 5; bases outside the gene matches: 6. The CDR3 covers 15 residues. The germline V gene has CDR1 MNHEY and CDR2 SVGEGT. The CDR3 loop is CASSYSSRGDTEAFF. The CDR3 nucleotides read TGTGCCAGCAGTTACTCAAGCAGGGGGGATACTGAAGCTTTCTTT.

The genes are TRBV24-1 and TRBJ1-1, with a weak D call TRBD1 (5 bases). V was shortened by 5 bases and J by 5 bases, with 17 bases between the two germline ends. This CDR3 has 15 residues. Per the germline V gene, CDR1 is KGHDR and CDR2 is SFDVKD. CDR3: CATSGSRGGKTEAFF. For the CDR3, the DNA is TGTGCCACCAGTGGGTCCCGGGGGGGAAAAACTGAAGCTTTCTTT.

In its sample, this clonotype was seen a few times. The chain is built from TRBV24-1 and TRBJ2-1; no clear D. With 3 bases removed from V and 5 bases from J, the gap between germline ends came to 13 bases. The length of the CDR3 is 15 residues. Germline V gene lookup returns CDR1 KGHDR and CDR2 SFDVKD. CDR3 nucleotides: TGTGCCACCAGTGATCTCCCGGTGGACCACAATGAGCAGTTCTTC. Translating gives CATSDLPVDHNEQFF.

This chain connects TRBV18 to TRBJ2-1; the D is unclear. V lost 3 bases and J 6 bases, leaving 6 bases between the germline ends. The CDR3 contains 12 residues. Germline CDR1 reads KGHSH; CDR2 reads LQKENI. The CDR3 DNA follows: TGTGCCAGCTCACCTTATACCAATGAGCAGTTCTTC. This gives the protein CASSPYTNEQFF. Filled out from reference TRBV18 and TRBJ2-1, the complete variable domain reads NAGVMQNPRHLVRRRGQEARLRCSPMKGHSHVYWYRQLPEEGLKFMVYLQKENIIDESGMPKERFSAEFPKEGPSILRIQQVVRGDSAAYFCASSPYTNEQFFGPGTRLTVL.

J is TRBJ2-3 and V is TRBV15; D possibly corresponds to TRBD1 (5 bases). The CDR3 loop spans 14 amino acids. Germline values: CDR1 LNHNV, CDR2 YYDKDF (reference sequence). Trimming shortened V by 3 bases and J by 0 bases, and 7 bases separated the two germline ends. CDR3 in amino acids: CATSRTDSTDTQYF. The CDR3 DNA follows: TGTGCCACCAGCAGGACAGATAGCACAGATACGCAGTATTTT.